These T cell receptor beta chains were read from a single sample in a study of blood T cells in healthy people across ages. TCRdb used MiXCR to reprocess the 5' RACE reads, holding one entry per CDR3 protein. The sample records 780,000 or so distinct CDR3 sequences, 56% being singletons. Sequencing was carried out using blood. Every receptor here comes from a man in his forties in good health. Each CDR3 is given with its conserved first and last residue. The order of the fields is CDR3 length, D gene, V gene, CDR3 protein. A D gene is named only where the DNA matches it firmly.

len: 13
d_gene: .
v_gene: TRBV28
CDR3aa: CASSFTNTGELFF

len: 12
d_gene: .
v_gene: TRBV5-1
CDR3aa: CASAEGNTEAFF

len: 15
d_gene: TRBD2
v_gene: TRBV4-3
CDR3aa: CASSQRTSGHYEQYF

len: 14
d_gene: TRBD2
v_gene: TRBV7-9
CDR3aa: CASSGASGSYEQYF

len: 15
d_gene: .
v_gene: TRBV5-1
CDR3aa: CASSLEGYHRETQYF

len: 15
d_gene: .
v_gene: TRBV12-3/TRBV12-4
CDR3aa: CASSSSGSPSYGYTF

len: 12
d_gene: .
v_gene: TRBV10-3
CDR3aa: CAISTRTGELFF

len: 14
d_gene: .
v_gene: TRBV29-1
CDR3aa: CSASRRLSTDTQYF

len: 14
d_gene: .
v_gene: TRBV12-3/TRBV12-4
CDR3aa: CAVGGTSSYNEQFF

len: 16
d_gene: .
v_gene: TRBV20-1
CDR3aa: CSAPRGWQSGNTEAFF

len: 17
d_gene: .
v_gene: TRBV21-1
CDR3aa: CASSKGQGQEVNYGYTF

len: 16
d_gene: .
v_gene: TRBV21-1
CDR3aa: CAGPDGRPPWGETQYF

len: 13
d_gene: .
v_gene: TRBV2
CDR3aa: CASSRVGTGELFF

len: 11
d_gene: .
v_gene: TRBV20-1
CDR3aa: CSAKTPYGYTF

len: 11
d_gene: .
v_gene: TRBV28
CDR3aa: CASSFVETQYF

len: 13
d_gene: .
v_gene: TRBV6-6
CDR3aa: CASSLQVGEKLFF

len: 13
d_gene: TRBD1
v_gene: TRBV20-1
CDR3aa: CSARRDSPYEQYF

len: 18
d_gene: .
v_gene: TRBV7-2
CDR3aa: CASSLVSRRSSALYEQYF

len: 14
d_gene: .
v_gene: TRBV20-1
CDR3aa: CSARRNSGANVLTF

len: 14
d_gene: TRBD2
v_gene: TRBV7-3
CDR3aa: CASSRTGGADTQYF

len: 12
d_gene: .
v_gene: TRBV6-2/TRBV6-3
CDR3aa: CASSYSHNEQYF

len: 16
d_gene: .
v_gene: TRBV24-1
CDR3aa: CATSDFRDIDTDTQYF

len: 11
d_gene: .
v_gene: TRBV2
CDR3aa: CASTRRDTQYF

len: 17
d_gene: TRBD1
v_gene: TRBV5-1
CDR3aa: CASSRRGQGPRADTQYF

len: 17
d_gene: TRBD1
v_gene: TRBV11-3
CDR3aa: CASSFLGGQGSSYGYTF

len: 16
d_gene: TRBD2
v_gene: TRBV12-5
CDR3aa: CASGLVLAGGPDEQFF

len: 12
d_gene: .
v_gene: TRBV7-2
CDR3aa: CASSPARYEQYF

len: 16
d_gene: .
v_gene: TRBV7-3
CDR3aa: CASSLKPGLLDYEQYF

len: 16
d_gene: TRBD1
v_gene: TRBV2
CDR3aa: CASSDRGPVSNTEAFF

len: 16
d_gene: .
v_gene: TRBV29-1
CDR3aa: CSVVFYIDSGANVLTF

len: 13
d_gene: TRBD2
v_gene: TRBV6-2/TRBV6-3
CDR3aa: CASSYTAGGEQFF

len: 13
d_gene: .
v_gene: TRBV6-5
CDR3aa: CASSYEAHYEQYF

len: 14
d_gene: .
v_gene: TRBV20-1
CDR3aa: CSGKARGNTGELFF

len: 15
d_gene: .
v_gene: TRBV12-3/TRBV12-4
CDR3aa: CASSPAGVTKNIQYF

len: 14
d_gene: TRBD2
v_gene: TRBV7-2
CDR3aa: CASSWLAGVYEQYF

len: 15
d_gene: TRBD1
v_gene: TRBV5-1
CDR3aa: CASSSGGQGRHIQYF

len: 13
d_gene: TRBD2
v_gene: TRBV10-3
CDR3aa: CATSGSSEETQYF

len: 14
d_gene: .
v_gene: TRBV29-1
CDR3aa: CSVELSRGAGELFF

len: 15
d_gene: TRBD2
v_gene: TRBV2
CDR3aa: CASSRTSGRRGEQFF

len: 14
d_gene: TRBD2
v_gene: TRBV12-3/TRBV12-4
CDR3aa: CASSFLAGHYEQYF

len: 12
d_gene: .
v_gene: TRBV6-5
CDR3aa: CASGTPTYEQYF

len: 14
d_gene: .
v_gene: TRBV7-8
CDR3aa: CASSLAYRAETQYF

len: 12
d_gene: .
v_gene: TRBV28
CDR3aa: CASSDYSYGYTF

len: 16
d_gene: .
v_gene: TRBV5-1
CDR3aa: CASSLRWTPSTDTQYF

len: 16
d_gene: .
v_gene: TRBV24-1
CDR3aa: CATSDTGTFSLDEQYF

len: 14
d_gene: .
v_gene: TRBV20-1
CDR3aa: CSAKGPIVTDGYTF

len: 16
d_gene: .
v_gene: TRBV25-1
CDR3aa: CASSATTGSGANVLTF

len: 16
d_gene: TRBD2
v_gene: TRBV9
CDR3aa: CASSVGGGGVVNEQFF

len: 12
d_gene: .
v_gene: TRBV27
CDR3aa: CASSPGGLGYTF

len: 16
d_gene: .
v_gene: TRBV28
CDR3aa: CASRAKSVGTKNIQYF

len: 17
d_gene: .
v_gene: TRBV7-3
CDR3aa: CASSLTGRSSGANVLTF

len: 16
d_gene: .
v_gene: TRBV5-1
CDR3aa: CASSFETGRPYNEQFF

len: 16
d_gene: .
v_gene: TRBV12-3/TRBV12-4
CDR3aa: CASRQRAGDSNQPQHF

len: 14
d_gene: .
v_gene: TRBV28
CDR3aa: CASSLGLLSYEQYF

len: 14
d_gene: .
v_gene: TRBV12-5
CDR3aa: CASGTGASYNEQFF

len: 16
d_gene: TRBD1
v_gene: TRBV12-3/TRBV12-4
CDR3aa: CASSSHGDRGAYEQYF

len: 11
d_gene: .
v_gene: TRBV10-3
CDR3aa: CAISTGRTQYF

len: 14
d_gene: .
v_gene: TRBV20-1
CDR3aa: CSASIGGSPGTQYF

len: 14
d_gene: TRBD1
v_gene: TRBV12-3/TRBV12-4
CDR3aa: CASSGSTGGETQYF